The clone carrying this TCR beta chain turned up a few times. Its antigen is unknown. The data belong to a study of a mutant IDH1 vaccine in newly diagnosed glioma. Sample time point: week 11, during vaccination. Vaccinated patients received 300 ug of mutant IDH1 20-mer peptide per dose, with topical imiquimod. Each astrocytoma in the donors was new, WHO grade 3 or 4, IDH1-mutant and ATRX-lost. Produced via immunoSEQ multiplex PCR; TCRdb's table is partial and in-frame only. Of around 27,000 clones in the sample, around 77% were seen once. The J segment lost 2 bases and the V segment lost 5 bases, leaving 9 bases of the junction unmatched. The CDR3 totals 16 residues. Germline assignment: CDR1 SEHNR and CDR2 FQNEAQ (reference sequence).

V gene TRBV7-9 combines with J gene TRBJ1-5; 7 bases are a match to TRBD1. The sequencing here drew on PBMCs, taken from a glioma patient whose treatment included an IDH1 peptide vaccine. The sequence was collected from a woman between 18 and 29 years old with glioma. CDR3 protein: CASSARTGEGNQPQHF. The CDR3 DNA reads TGTGCCAGCAGCGCCCGTACAGGGGAGGGCAATCAGCCCCAGCATTTT.